This T cell receptor beta chain was found in a study of Ad26.COV2.S vaccination and SARS-CoV-2 variants. Measured with immunoSEQ multiplex PCR; TCRdb has only the in-frame clones, and not every one. The sample lists hundreds of thousands of clones, 70% to 90% seen once, with about 1.5% in the top ten. The CDR3 length is 11 residues. Germline values: CDR1 LNHDA, CDR2 SQIVND (reference sequence). The V end lost 4 bases, the J end lost 9 bases, and 6 bases lay between the germline ends. Regarding treatment: around 19 received Ad26.COV2.S at low or high dose, single or two shots; about 5 received placebo; per-sample allocation not given. The investigators took samples on day 63 after the first vaccine or placebo injection.

The chain recombines TRBV19 with TRBJ2-2; D gene uncertain. This TCR was sampled from a person aged 18 to 59 who received the Ad26.COV2.S COVID-19 vaccine or a placebo. The sequences come from peripheral blood, collected in a trial of Ad26.COV2.S vaccine versus placebo. The CDR3 region has the DNA TGTGCCAGTAGTAATCCTAGGGAGCTGTTTTTT. Encoded protein: CASSNPRELFF.